Sequencing of this TCR beta chain was carried out in a study of T cell responses to AZD1222 COVID-19 vaccine. Study results and limitations: Sampled repertoires all dated from after the peak T cell response. Clonal diversity may have been underestimated in mostly white British donors. Regions 160-218 and 743-854 dominated among vaccine-associated CD4 TCRs spanning spike.

Investigators merged groups given second doses at roughly 4 or roughly 12 weeks. For this clone: Its antigen is currently unknown.

TCRdb's copy holds only in-frame clones and misses some; the assay was immunoSEQ multiplex PCR. The sample consists of roughly 50,000 clones, about 88% of them appearing once. Specimen: peripheral blood, collected 28 days after the second AZD1222 dose. This receptor was identified in an adult who received the AZD1222 COVID-19 vaccine.

Written as DNA, the CDR3 is TGTGCCAGCAGCAATGGTAAAGGGGGAGAGCAGTTCTTC. Its protein is CASSNGKGGEQFF. The chain recombines TRBV21-1 with TRBJ2-1; the table's D call of TRBD1 was not tested on the DNA. TRBV21-1 represents a pseudogene. This CDR3 contains 13 residues.